This T cell receptor (beta chain) derives from a study of blood T cell repertoires in COVID-19 (dated by TCRdb to about 2020). In terms of the full investigation: Collaborator samples came from the United States, Italy and Spain and covered acute and convalescent phases of COVID-19. The samples were drawn from two sources: the first 160 participants of the ongoing ImmuneRACE study, and 950 to 1,500 subjects contributed by 6 global collaborators. The material from the prospective study consisted of cDNA or gDNA derived from T cells, B-cell-depleted T cells, or PBMCs. Subjects who had been exposed to COVID-19, were actively infected with it, or had recovered from it provided the deeply sampled blood TCRbeta repertoires that made up the dataset. A freely available public database, intended as a resource for researchers studying the immune response to SARS-CoV-2, is where the repertoires were released. Nearly every sample came with metadata listing a de-identified subject ID, COVID-19 status, age in years and sex. Where HLA class I and class II types were available, the types were taken from metadata supplied by the sample provider, not from assay-based typing.

TCRbeta CDR3 regions were amplified from genomic DNA by means of the immunoSEQ Assay, a bias-controlled multiplex PCR. The study's processing was this. The number of nucleated cells in each sample was estimated by amplification of reference gene primers within the assay. To quantify the absolute abundance of each unique TCRbeta CDR3 rearrangement, sequence reads were collapsed and filtered. Productive Simpson clonality was computed per sample as the square root of Simpson's diversity index over productive rearrangements. Imported from immuneACCESS, the table was reduced by TCRdb to in-frame sequences with V and J called. These copies leave out some clones; in studies compared against another copy, an unresolved V gene accounts for under half, and the cause of the remainder is not known. The V and J calls and clone size were taken over from that table, and D and trimming were inferred from the DNA. The sample table lists around 190,000 clones, about 77% of them with a count of one. The ten most abundant clones make up around 16% of the sample.

The CDR3 goes from the cysteine to the phenylalanine over 15 residues. Only the CDR3 portion is preserved as DNA: 45 bases, with reading frame beginning at the first base. Via the germline V gene, CDR1 is KGHSH and CDR2 LQKENI. V is trimmed back by 3 bases and J by 1 base, and the junction contains 5 bases that no gene match accounts for. Broader findings and caveats from the paper: Clinical and demographic metadata were provided uncurated, with the amount varying by source and participant.

Enrolling through a virtual design, the prospective study's participants ranged in age from roughly 18 to 89 years and lived across 20 to 30 United States geographic areas. To assign participants to cohorts, the prospective study relied on clinical history that participants themselves reported in a screening survey and a study questionnaire. Each participant in the prospective study had whole blood, serum and a nasopharyngeal or oropharyngeal swab collected by mobile phlebotomists. Additional blood draws and questionnaires over an approximately two-month period could optionally be provided by prospective study participants. Before DNA extraction, blood samples from the prospective study were shipped at room temperature or frozen. A word on this clone: No cognate antigen has been identified for it. Base qualities were left out, and no much larger clone turns up one base away.

This receptor chain uses TRBV18 and TRBJ2-5, with 7 bases aligning to TRBD1. The specimen was PBMCs or T cells enriched from blood (not recorded which). The TCR was taken from a woman between 50 and 59 years old with acute COVID-19. The DNA sequence is as follows: TGTGCCAGCTCACCCCGGGACAGTTCCCAAGAGACCCAGTACTTC. This encodes CASSPRDSSQETQYF.